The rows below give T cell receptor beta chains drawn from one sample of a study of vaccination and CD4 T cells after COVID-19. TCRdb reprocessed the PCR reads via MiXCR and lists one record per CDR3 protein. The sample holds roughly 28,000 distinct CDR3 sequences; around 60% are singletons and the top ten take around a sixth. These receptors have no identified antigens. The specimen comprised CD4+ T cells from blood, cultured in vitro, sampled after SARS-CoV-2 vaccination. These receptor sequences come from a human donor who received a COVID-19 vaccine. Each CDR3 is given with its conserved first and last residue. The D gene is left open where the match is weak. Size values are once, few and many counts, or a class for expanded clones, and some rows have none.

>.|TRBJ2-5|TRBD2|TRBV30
CACEGGEGRETQYF
TGTGCCTGCGAGGGCGGGGAGGGACGAGAGACCCAGTACTTC
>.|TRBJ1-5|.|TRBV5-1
CASSPSSGNQPQHF
TGCGCCAGCAGCCCAAGTAGTGGCAATCAGCCCCAGCATTTT
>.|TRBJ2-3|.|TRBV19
CASSTGNRASTDTQYF
TGTGCCAGTAGTACCGGGAACAGGGCGAGCACAGATACGCAGTATTTT
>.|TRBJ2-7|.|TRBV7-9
CASSLGTRLEQYF
TGTGCCAGCAGCTTAGGGACCCGGCTCGAGCAGTACTTC
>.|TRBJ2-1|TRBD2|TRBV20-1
CSATPGTSGGAGNEQFF
TGCAGTGCGACGCCCGGGACTAGCGGGGGGGCCGGAAATGAGCAGTTCTTC
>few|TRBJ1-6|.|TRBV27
CASSFSPRRYNSPLHF
TGTGCCAGCAGCTTTTCTCCCCGGCGCTATAATTCACCCCTCCACTTT
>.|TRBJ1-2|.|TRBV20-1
CSAPIGGRDYGYTF
TGCAGTGCCCCGATAGGGGGACGGGACTATGGCTACACCTTC
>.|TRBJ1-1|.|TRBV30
CACIGGARNTEAFF
TGTGCCTGTATCGGGGGCGCACGGAACACTGAAGCTTTCTTT
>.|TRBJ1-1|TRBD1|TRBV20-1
CSARAGGRSEAFF
TGCAGTGCTAGGGCAGGGGGGAGGTCTGAAGCTTTCTTT
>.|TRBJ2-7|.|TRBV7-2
CASSLQRNEQYF
TGTGCCAGCAGCTTACAACGGAACGAGCAGTACTTC
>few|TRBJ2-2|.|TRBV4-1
CASSHSRPSSSNTGELFF
TGCGCCAGCAGCCATTCCCGTCCCAGTTCCTCGAACACCGGGGAGCTGTTTTTT